This T cell receptor beta chain was identified during a study of CD8 T cells in ankylosing spondylitis. Germline V gene sequence: CDR1 MGHRA, CDR2 YSYEKL. The V end was cut by 5 bases, the J end by 5 bases, with 12 bases between. The CDR3 consists of 14 residues. This clonotype was seen a few times. MiXCR, run by TCRdb on the 5' RACE reads, gives a single entry per CDR3 protein. The sample includes under 450,000 distinct CDR3 sequences, 20% to 25% seen only once; the top ten take about 12%. The TCR comes from a male donor with ankylosing spondylitis or in good health (not recorded which). The chain employs TRBV4-1 and TRBJ2-2; possibly TRBD1 or TRBD2 for D (5 bases each). The specimen was blood, either unsorted or a sorted T cell fraction (not recorded which). The CDR3 is CASSGTVRTGELFF. The CDR3 region has the DNA TGCGCCAGCAGCGGGACGGTAAGGACCGGGGAGCTGTTTTTT.